The 21 T cell receptor beta chains below were found in one sample sequenced in a study of shared clonotypes between healthy human individuals. Profiling relied on immunoSEQ multiplex PCR, and the TCRdb table lists in-frame clones only, not all of them. This sample has about 2.1 million clones; roughly 93% occur once, and the top ten carry around 1.8%. Terminally differentiated effector memory CD45RA+ cells were excluded by CCR7 positive selection of CD45RO-negative cells. Input material: naive CD8+ T cells from PBMCs. All receptors derive from a man in his late teens or twenties in good health. Some clones in this sample may be carry-over from other donors' samples.

The gene calls are TRBV7-8 and TRBJ2-7; 12 nucleotides agree with TRBD2. Germline CDR1 SGHVS, CDR2 FQNEAQ. This CDR3 spans 18 amino acids. J lost 0 bases, V lost 4 bases, and 10 bases had no gene match. The CDR3 spells CASSSKTSGGPRSYEQYF. As DNA, the CDR3 is TGTGCCAGCAGCTCCAAGACTAGCGGGGGCCCCCGCTCCTACGAGCAGTACTTC.

Comment on this clone: The sample has other DNA sequences that encode this CDR3 too. The CDR3 nucleotides read TGTGCGAGCGGGACAGGATCCTACGAGCAGTACTTC. It codes for CASGTGSYEQYF. The rearrangement uses TRBV7-9 and TRBJ2-7; D might be TRBD1 (8 bases). The CDR3 consists of 12 residues. Germline V gives CDR1 SEHNR, CDR2 FQNEAQ (reference sequence).

V and J are TRBV11-2 and TRBJ2-4, with 7 nucleotides matching TRBD1. J gave up 4 bases and V 6 bases, and 6 bases lay outside the gene matches. Germline lookup yields CDR1 SGHAT and CDR2 FQNNGV. The CDR3 length is 14 residues. Here the CDR3 reads CASRSGQLKNIQYF. In nucleotides, the CDR3 is TGTGCCAGCAGATCGGGACAGCTAAAAAACATTCAGTACTTC.

The chain uses TRBV4-1 and TRBJ2-7; 11 nucleotides line up with TRBD2. Germline CDR1 is MGHRA and CDR2 is YSYEKL. This CDR3 region has 15 residues. J gave up 6 bases and V 3 bases, and 7 bases lay outside the gene matches. CDR3 in amino acids: CASSHLAGGPTEQYF. The CDR3 DNA reads TGCGCCAGCAGCCACTTAGCGGGAGGGCCAACCGAGCAGTACTTC.

V usage is TRBV27 and J usage is TRBJ2-1; D is perhaps TRBD1 or TRBD2 (5 bases each). The CDR3 is 16 residues long. With 3 bases removed from V and 0 bases from J, the gap between germline ends came to 12 bases. Germline assignment: CDR1 MNHEY and CDR2 SMNVEV (reference sequence). The CDR3 DNA follows: TGTGCCAGCAGTTTCCGGGACCCGAGCTCCTACAATGAGCAGTTCTTC. Translating gives CASSFRDPSSYNEQFF.

The gene calls are TRBV28 and TRBJ1-4; 7 nucleotides align to TRBD1. Trimming cost V 6 bases and J 3 bases; bases outside gene matches: 7. CDR1 and CDR2 (germline): MDHEN, SYDVKM. This CDR3 region has 15 residues. CDR3 amino acids: CASSSRGQANEKLFF. The CDR3 DNA reads as TGTGCCAGCAGCTCGAGGGGGCAGGCTAATGAAAAACTGTTTTTT.

This rearrangement joins TRBV27 to TRBJ1-5; D might be TRBD1 (6 bases). V was shortened by 5 bases and J by 4 bases, with 15 bases between the two germline ends. Germline CDR1 is MNHEY and CDR2 is SMNVEV (reference sequence). The CDR3 consists of 15 residues. The CDR3 sequence is CASSPRGQVNQPQHF. CDR3 coding DNA: TGTGCCAGCAGTCCCAGGGGTCAGGTGAATCAGCCCCAGCATTTT.

The chain couples TRBV7-9 to TRBJ2-7; 8 nucleotides match TRBD2. The germline V gene encodes CDR1 SEHNR and CDR2 FQNEAQ (reference sequence). With 4 bases clipped from V and 3 bases from J, the junction kept 5 bases outside the gene matches. The CDR3 consists of 14 residues. The CDR3, as DNA: TGTGCCAGCAGCTCGGGACTAGTGATCTACGAGCAGTACTTC. Translating gives CASSSGLVIYEQYF. Drawing the rest from reference TRBV7-9 and TRBJ2-7, the complete variable domain is DTGVSQNPRHKITKRGQNVTFRCDPISEHNRLYWYRQTLGQGPEFLTYFQNEAQLEKSRLLSDRFSAERPKGSFSTLEIQRTEQGDSAMYLCASSSGLVIYEQYFGPGTRLTVT.

J is TRBJ1-1 and V is TRBV11-2; a weak D match, TRBD1 (5 bases). Looked up from germline, CDR1 is SGHAT and CDR2 is FQNNGV. This CDR3 contains 14 residues. Trimming pared 5 bases from V and 5 bases from J, leaving 15 bases between. The chain's CDR3 is CASSLSGLNTEAFF. Written as DNA, the CDR3 is TGTGCCAGCAGCCTTTCAGGGTTAAATACTGAAGCTTTCTTT.

The chain couples TRBV7-9 to TRBJ2-3; 7 nucleotides align to TRBD2. The V gene end was trimmed by 2 bases and the J gene end by 0 bases; junction bases not matched to a gene: 2. Germline loops: CDR1 SEHNR, CDR2 FQNEAQ (reference sequence). The CDR3 extends over 15 amino acids. CDR3 in DNA: TGTGCCAGCAGCTTATCGGGGGGTAGCACAGATACGCAGTATTTT. Translation: CASSLSGGSTDTQYF.

This clone showed up just once. This chain connects TRBV28 to TRBJ2-5; D is undetermined. Trimming stripped 7 bases from V and 5 bases from J, with 20 bases between. Germline loops: CDR1 MDHEN, CDR2 SYDVKM. This CDR3 comprises 15 residues. CDR3 in DNA: TGTGCCAGCACCTCAACAGCTGACCTCTCGGAGACCCAGTACTTC. This gives the protein CASTSTADLSETQYF.

The V call is TRBV7-3, the J call TRBJ2-2; 11 bases match TRBD2. The CDR3 totals 17 residues. Germline values: CDR1 SGHTA, CDR2 FQGTGA. The trim removed 3 bases at V and 3 bases at J, leaving 6 bases unmatched. The CDR3 DNA reads as TGTGCCAGCAGCTTTTCGACTAGCGGGACCGACACCGGGGAGCTGTTTTTT. It encodes CASSFSTSGTDTGELFF.

The CDR3 sequence: CASSAGRAAYEQYF. The DNA of the CDR3 is TGTGCCAGCAGTGCAGGGCGAGCCGCCTACGAGCAGTACTTC. This sequence joins TRBV2 and TRBJ2-7, with D maybe TRBD1 (5 bases). Germline V gene lookup returns CDR1 SNHLY and CDR2 FYNNEI. The CDR3 is made up of 14 amino acids. V lost 4 bases and J lost 2, with 12 bases in between.

This clone was counted once. This chain links TRBV6-6 with TRBJ2-5, with unresolved D. Germline values: CDR1 MNHNY, CDR2 SVGAGI (reference sequence). This CDR3 is 13 amino acids long. Trimming took off 2 bases at V and 3 bases at J, with 7 bases between the two ends. The CDR3 sequence: CASSYGFKETQYF. The CDR3 DNA is TGTGCCAGCAGTTACGGGTTCAAAGAGACCCAGTACTTC.

This chain uses TRBV12-5 with TRBJ2-1, with 8 bases fitting TRBD2. The CDR3 extends over 15 amino acids. Germline CDR1 LGHNT, CDR2 FRNRAP. The J segment lost 10 bases and the V segment lost 6 bases, leaving 14 bases of the junction unmatched. DNA for the CDR3: TGTGCTAGTGGAGACTCACCGGGACTAGTCTTAGAGCAGTTCTTC. Amino acids: CASGDSPGLVLEQFF. The full variable domain, completed using reference TRBV12-5 and TRBJ2-1, is DARVTQTPRHKVTEMGQEVTMRCQPILGHNTVFWYRQTMMQGLELLAYFRNRAPLDDSGMPKDRFSAEMPDATLATLKIQPSEPRDSAVYFCASGDSPGLVLEQFFGPGTRLTVL.

CDR3: CASSLGSEPYYEQYF. The CDR3 nucleotides are TGTGCCAGCAGCTTAGGGAGCGAGCCGTACTACGAGCAGTACTTC. V and J are TRBV11-3 and TRBJ2-7, with D unclear. Germline values: CDR1 SGHNT, CDR2 YENEEA. Trimming shortened V by 1 base and J by 3 bases, and 13 bases separated the two germline ends. This CDR3 is built from 15 residues.

The chain employs TRBV5-1 and TRBJ2-6, with D unclear. Trimming took off 0 bases at V and 0 bases at J, with 7 bases between the two ends. Germline CDR1 is SGHRS and CDR2 is YFSETQ. The CDR3 has 16 amino acids. CDR3: CASSLVPDSGANVLTF. As DNA, the CDR3 is TGCGCCAGCAGCTTGGTACCGGACTCTGGGGCCAACGTCCTGACTTTC.

The rearrangement uses TRBV27 and TRBJ2-3; no definite D call. The ends were cut back, 6 bases at V and 0 bases at J, with 10 bases in the middle. CDR3 length: 14 residues. Germline V gene lookup returns CDR1 MNHEY and CDR2 SMNVEV (reference sequence). CDR3 residues: CASRTRASTDTQYF. The CDR3 DNA reads TGTGCCAGCAGAACGCGTGCTAGCACAGATACGCAGTATTTT.

This clone has more than one count but fewer than ten. This chain joins TRBV2 and TRBJ2-2, with D possibly called TRBD1 or TRBD2 (6 bases each). CDR3 length equals 12 residues. CDR1 is SNHLY, CDR2 FYNNEI, per germline. Deletions cut 5 bases from V and 6 bases from J, with 7 bases between. Here the CDR3 DNA reads TGTGCCAGCAGTCGGGGGCCCGGGGAGCTGTTTTTT. Translating gives CASSRGPGELFF.

This chain links TRBV10-2 with TRBJ2-7; perhaps TRBD1 as D (5 bases). Germline CDR1 reads WSHSY; CDR2 reads SAAADI. V was shortened by 2 bases and J by 5 bases, with 16 bases between the two germline ends. The CDR3 loop spans 15 amino acids. CDR3 DNA sequence: TGCGCCAGCAGTGAGGGAACAGGATTTGAGGACGAGCAGTACTTC. Protein sequence: CASSEGTGFEDEQYF.

CDR3 nucleotide sequence: TGTGCCAGCAGTTACGGAGAAACAGGGGGCTGGGAGACCCAGTACTTC. Translated, it gives CASSYGETGGWETQYF. The rearrangement joins TRBV6-5 to TRBJ2-5; 9 bases map to TRBD1. This CDR3 has 16 amino acids. The V gene end was trimmed by 2 bases and the J gene end by 5 bases; junction bases not matched to a gene: 9. Germline V gives CDR1 MNHEY, CDR2 SVGAGI.